These 26 T cell receptor beta chains were sequenced from one sample in a study of T cell responses to AZD1222 COVID-19 vaccine. The method was immunoSEQ multiplex PCR; TCRdb's version includes in-frame clones alone and lacks a portion of them. The sample consists of 85,000 to 110,000 clones, about 87% of them appearing once. Sequenced material: peripheral blood, taken on day 0 of AZD1222 vaccination. These receptors were collected from an adult in good health.

V is TRBV10-3 and J is TRBJ2-7; 12 bases map to TRBD1. J lost 7 bases, V lost 5 bases, and 12 bases had no gene match. The germline CDR1 and CDR2 sequences are ENHRY and SYGVKD. The length of the CDR3 is 16 residues. CDR3 sequence reads: CAISPPRGQGAREQYF. The CDR3, as DNA: TGTGCCATCAGTCCCCCCCGGGGACAGGGGGCTCGGGAGCAGTACTTC.

The genes are TRBV11-2 and TRBJ1-2, with D uncertain. The germline V and J ends were trimmed by 1 base and 2 bases, with 8 bases remaining between them. This CDR3 has 14 residues. Germline V gene sequence: CDR1 SGHAT, CDR2 FQNNGV. This chain's CDR3 is CASSLAGLNYGYTF. The CDR3 DNA sequence: TGTGCCAGCAGCTTAGCCGGGTTAAACTATGGCTACACCTTC.

The rearrangement uses TRBV10-1 and TRBJ2-4; D uncertain. Germline V gives CDR1 WNHNN, CDR2 SYGVQD (reference sequence). Trimming cost V 2 bases and J 13 bases, with 12 bases left between them. This CDR3 has 12 amino acids. The CDR3 loop reads CASSEGSSAQYF. The DNA of the CDR3 is TGCGCCAGCAGTGAGGGCAGTTCGGCCCAGTACTTC.

This chain connects TRBV30 to TRBJ1-5; maybe TRBD1 (5 bases). The CDR3 sequence is 16 residues long. With 1 base removed from V and 0 bases from J, the gap between germline ends came to 13 bases. CDR1 is GTSNPN and CDR2 is SVGIG in the germline V gene (reference sequence). The CDR3 region has the DNA TGTGCCTGGAGTGGTCAGGGCTACTATAGCAATCAGCCCCAGCATTTT. Encoded protein: CAWSGQGYYSNQPQHF.

The chain combines TRBV27 with TRBJ1-6; the D is unclear. V gave up 1 base and J gave up 5 bases, with 15 bases separating them. Germline V CDR1 and CDR2: MNHEY, SMNVEV (reference sequence). The CDR3 consists of 17 residues. The CDR3 region is CASSLYDVGQNNSPLHF. DNA for the CDR3: TGTGCCAGCAGTTTATATGACGTAGGTCAGAATAATTCACCCCTCCACTTT.

This chain joins TRBV11-3 and TRBJ2-1; 10 bases line up with TRBD2. Per the germline V gene, CDR1 is SGHNT and CDR2 is YENEEA. Trimming cost V 5 bases and J 7 bases; bases outside gene matches: 11. The CDR3 extends over 16 amino acids. The chain's CDR3 is CASSQSTSGSLNEQFF. In DNA form, the CDR3 reads TGTGCCAGCAGCCAATCGACTAGCGGGTCTCTTAATGAGCAGTTCTTC.

This clone is labeled medium-sized. CDR3 sequence reads: CASSLATGVDYGYTF. CDR3 nucleotides: TGTGCCAGCAGCTTAGCGACAGGGGTTGACTATGGCTACACCTTC. The chain couples TRBV7-9 to TRBJ1-2; 8 nucleotides align to TRBD1. This CDR3 contains 15 residues. V was pared by 0 bases and J by 3 bases, with 3 bases of the junction left unmatched. CDR1 is SEHNR, CDR2 FQNEAQ, per germline (reference sequence).

The genes are TRBV7-2 and TRBJ1-2; D remains unclear. CDR1 and CDR2 (germline): SGHTA, FQGNSA. The CDR3 is made up of 16 amino acids. Trimming took 0 bases from V and 0 from J, leaving 11 bases between them. The CDR3 nucleotides read TGTGCCAGCAGCTTAGCATACAGCTCATCTAACTATGGCTACACCTTC. Its translation is CASSLAYSSSNYGYTF.

The J gene is TRBJ2-2, the V gene TRBV5-1; tentative D call: TRBD2 (7 bases). Between the trimmed V and J ends, which lost 3 bases and 4 bases, there was a span of 13 bases. CDR3 size: 15 residues. Germline values: CDR1 SGHRS, CDR2 YFSETQ. The CDR3 loop is CASSWGGQTTGELFF. CDR3 in DNA: TGCGCCAGCAGCTGGGGGGGACAAACCACCGGGGAGCTGTTTTTT.

The rearrangement uses TRBV2 and TRBJ1-5; D is possibly TRBD1 (5 bases). The CDR3 is 15 amino acids. Germline assignment: CDR1 SNHLY and CDR2 FYNNEI. Deletions cut 4 bases from V and 0 bases from J, with 10 bases between. CDR3 DNA sequence: TGTGCCAGCAGTGTGGGGGGAAATAGCAATCAGCCCCAGCATTTT. Protein sequence: CASSVGGNSNQPQHF.

J is TRBJ1-2 and V is TRBV27, with a tentative D call TRBD1 (5 bases). Trimming left V 5 bases short and J 4 bases short, with 11 bases between. CDR1 and CDR2 from the germline V gene are MNHEY and SMNVEV (reference sequence). The CDR3 spans 13 residues. The CDR3: CASSQRGIYGYTF. DNA for the CDR3: TGTGCCAGCAGTCAACGGGGGATCTATGGCTACACCTTC.

V and J are TRBV19 and TRBJ2-1; 9 bases are a match to TRBD2. The CDR3 sequence is 16 residues long. The V gene's germline CDR1 is LNHDA and CDR2 SQIVND (reference sequence). The V segment lost 1 base and the J segment 3 bases; nucleotides outside the gene matches: 4. The CDR3 region is CASSIAGTSHYNEQFF. Here the CDR3 DNA reads TGTGCCAGTAGTATAGCTGGGACTAGCCACTACAATGAGCAGTTCTTC.

The chain carries TRBV7-9 and TRBJ2-5, with D possibly TRBD2 on 5 matching bases. The CDR3 has 15 residues. Trimming left V 3 bases short and J 2 bases short, with 13 bases between. Germline V lookup: CDR1 SEHNR, CDR2 FQNEAQ (reference sequence). CDR3 in DNA: TGTGCCAGCAGCTTGGGAGCCTCGGGGCAAGAGACCCAGTACTTC. Translating it yields CASSLGASGQETQYF.

V usage is TRBV9 and J usage is TRBJ1-5; 11 positions match TRBD1. After removal of 3 bases from V and 7 bases from J, the junction contained 9 bases not matched to a gene. The CDR3 spans 16 residues. The V gene's germline CDR1 is SGDLS and CDR2 YYNGEE. This chain's CDR3 is CASSALGQGGLQPQHF. The CDR3 bases are TGTGCCAGCAGCGCCCTGGGACAGGGGGGCTTGCAGCCCCAGCATTTT.

V gene TRBV15 combines with J gene TRBJ1-6; D is ambiguous. The germline V gene has CDR1 LNHNV and CDR2 YYDKDF (reference sequence). The CDR3 runs to 16 residues. Trimming left V 1 base short and J 9 bases short, with 16 bases between. CDR3 region: CATSRGGLMISSPLHF. Written as DNA, the CDR3 is TGTGCCACCAGCAGAGGAGGACTGATGATTAGTTCACCCCTCCACTTT.

The chain has TRBV5-4 and TRBJ2-7, with 11 bases matching TRBD1. V dropped 4 bases and J dropped 3; count of bases not matched to a gene: 3. The germline V gene encodes CDR1 SGHNT and CDR2 YYREEE (reference sequence). The CDR3 is made up of 14 amino acids. This CDR3 reads CASSRDRGDYEQYF. The CDR3 nucleotides are TGTGCCAGCAGCCGGGACAGGGGGGACTACGAGCAGTACTTC.

The chain has TRBV5-4 and TRBJ2-5; D may be TRBD1 (6 bases). From germline, CDR1 is SGHNT and CDR2 YYREEE (reference sequence). There are 14 residues in the CDR3. Trimming took off 0 bases at V and 3 bases at J, with 9 bases between the two ends. DNA for the CDR3: TGTGCCAGCAGCTTGGGTAGGGACAAAGAGACCCAGTACTTC. This encodes CASSLGRDKETQYF.

The rearrangement uses TRBV4-3 and TRBJ2-3; 7 positions match TRBD1. Germline CDR1 reads LGHNA; CDR2 reads YSLEER. The J segment lost 0 bases and the V segment lost 2 bases, leaving 5 bases of the junction unmatched. CDR3 size: 16 residues. CDR3 protein: CASSQTGVSSTDTQYF. CDR3 sequence (DNA): TGCGCCAGCAGCCAAACAGGGGTGTCTAGCACAGATACGCAGTATTTT.

The J gene is TRBJ2-5, the V gene TRBV11-2; 11 bases are a match to TRBD2. The ends lost 3 bases at V and 5 bases at J; junction bases unmatched: 8. Germline V CDR1 and CDR2: SGHAT, FQNNGV. The CDR3 covers 16 residues. DNA for the CDR3: TGTGCCAGCAGCTTTTCTAGCGGGGGGTACAGGGAGACCCAGTACTTC. Its protein product is CASSFSSGGYRETQYF.

The rearrangement uses TRBV21-1 and TRBJ2-5. TRBV21-1 is reported as a pseudogene. This CDR3 has 16 residues. The CDR3 is CASSKVKHIRVETQYF. The CDR3, as DNA: TGTGCCAGCAGCAAAGTGAAACACATAAGGGTAGAGACCCAGTACTTC.

The rearrangement uses TRBV18 and TRBJ1-1, with no clear D. V was pared by 3 bases and J by 1 base, with 9 bases between. The CDR3 has 14 amino acids. Germline V gene data show CDR1 as KGHSH and CDR2 as LQKENI. Here the CDR3 DNA reads TGTGCCAGCTCACCTGGGCGACAGAACACTGAAGCTTTCTTT. Translation gives CASSPGRQNTEAFF.

In its sample, this clone was seen once. The rearrangement uses TRBV11-3 and TRBJ2-2; D remains ambiguous. V was trimmed by 0 bases and J by 0 bases, leaving 8 bases between them. Germline CDR1 is SGHNT and CDR2 is YENEEA. This CDR3 spans 16 amino acids. CDR3 sequence: CASSLDRAANTGELFF. The CDR3 region has the DNA TGTGCCAGCAGCTTAGATCGAGCAGCGAACACCGGGGAGCTGTTTTTT.

CDR3 amino acids: CASIPTGLYEQYF. CDR3 nucleotide sequence: TGTGCCAGCATACCGACAGGGTTGTACGAGCAGTACTTC. The chain has TRBV28 and TRBJ2-7; 7 bases map to TRBD1. V was clipped by 7 bases and J by 4 bases; unmatched bases: 7. Germline lookup yields CDR1 MDHEN and CDR2 SYDVKM. CDR3 size: 13 residues.

This clone occurred once. The chain couples TRBV5-4 to TRBJ1-1, with TRBD1 matching over 7 bases. V was pared by 4 bases and J by 11 bases, with 14 bases of the junction left unmatched. The CDR3 contains 14 residues. Germline V lookup: CDR1 SGHNT, CDR2 YYREEE (reference sequence). The CDR3 nucleotides read TGTGCCAGCAGCCTACGGGACAGACCCGCGGGGGCTTTCTTT. Translating it yields CASSLRDRPAGAFF.

This clone was counted a few times. The V call is TRBV2, the J call TRBJ1-1; 9 positions match TRBD1. The CDR3 is made up of 15 amino acids. V lost 5 bases, J lost 4 bases, and 8 bases stayed unmatched. CDR1 and CDR2 (germline): SNHLY, FYNNEI. Written as DNA, the CDR3 is TGTGCCAGCAGTCAATACAGGGGGCACAGCACTGAAGCTTTCTTT. It specifies CASSQYRGHSTEAFF.

This clone came up once. V gene TRBV7-2 combines with J gene TRBJ2-7; 7 bases are shared with TRBD2. There are 15 residues in the CDR3. The germline V gene encodes CDR1 SGHTA and CDR2 FQGNSA. Unmatched junction bases numbered 2, after V lost 0 bases and J lost 0 bases. DNA of the CDR3: TGTGCCAGCAGCTTAGCTCGGACTAGCTCCTACGAGCAGTACTTC. Translated: CASSLARTSSYEQYF.